Below are 28 T cell receptor beta chains sequenced from a single sample in a study of T cell responses to AZD1222 COVID-19 vaccine. Sequencing was performed with immunoSEQ multiplex PCR; in TCRdb, only in-frame clones are kept and a portion is missing. The data hold roughly 200,000 clones, with about 89% observed a single time. The specimen was peripheral blood, collected 28 days after the second AZD1222 dose. These receptors came from an adult who received the AZD1222 COVID-19 vaccine.

The CDR3 reads CAWSVGRGGETQYF. The CDR3 DNA is TGTGCCTGGAGTGTGGGCAGGGGAGGAGAGACCCAGTACTTC. The chain employs TRBV30 and TRBJ2-5; either TRBD1 or TRBD2 may fit D (6 bases each). V lost 0 bases to trimming and J lost 4 bases, with 12 bases between them. In germline, CDR1 is GTSNPN, CDR2 SVGIG (reference sequence). The CDR3 length is 14 residues.

This chain uses TRBV6-4 with TRBJ2-3; D uncertain. This CDR3 comprises 12 residues. V was shortened by 1 base and J by 8 bases, with 7 bases between the two germline ends. Germline loops: CDR1 MRHNA, CDR2 SNTAGT. CDR3 coding DNA: TGTGCCAGCAGTGACTGGGCCCCTACGCAGTATTTT. Its translation: CASSDWAPTQYF.

The CDR3 region is CASRLTGGPQHF. DNA for the CDR3: TGTGCCAGCAGATTAACGGGAGGTCCCCAGCATTTT. V and J are TRBV2 and TRBJ1-5, with D hard to call. Looked up from germline, CDR1 is SNHLY and CDR2 is FYNNEI. V was cut by 6 bases and J by 10 bases, with 13 bases left in between. The CDR3 contains 12 residues.

V usage is TRBV19 and J usage is TRBJ1-2, with D perhaps matching TRBD1 (5 bases). CDR1 is LNHDA and CDR2 is SQIVND in the germline V gene (reference sequence). Trimming left V 1 base short and J 6 bases short, with 27 bases between. The CDR3 contains 19 residues. The CDR3: CASSIGRAGRDRYTNGYTF. The DNA for the CDR3 is TGTGCCAGTAGTATAGGTCGTGCCGGGAGGGACCGATATACGAATGGCTACACCTTC.

J is TRBJ1-1 and V is TRBV9; D unclear. The V gene lost 4 bases and the J gene lost 1 base, with 14 bases spanning the gap. The germline V gene encodes CDR1 SGDLS and CDR2 YYNGEE. The CDR3 runs to 15 residues. CDR3 sequence reads: CASSKSDRTNTEAFF. The CDR3 DNA reads TGTGCCAGCAGCAAATCCGATAGAACGAACACTGAAGCTTTCTTT.

The chain employs TRBV5-1 and TRBJ2-5, with D perhaps matching TRBD1 or TRBD2 (5 bases each). The V end was cut by 0 bases, the J end by 1 base, with 7 bases between. There are 14 residues in the CDR3. Germline lookup yields CDR1 SGHRS and CDR2 YFSETQ. This CDR3 is CASSLGGAQETQYF. The CDR3 DNA reads TGCGCCAGCAGCTTGGGAGGGGCCCAAGAGACCCAGTACTTC.

This chain uses TRBV30 with TRBJ2-3; D remains unclear. V dropped 0 bases and J dropped 2 bases, with 6 bases sitting between them. Germline V lookup: CDR1 GTSNPN, CDR2 SVGIG (reference sequence). This CDR3 has 13 amino acids. The CDR3 protein is CAWSVLSTDTQYF. CDR3 coding DNA: TGTGCCTGGAGTGTATTATCCACAGATACGCAGTATTTT.

Turning to this clone: Other DNA sequences from this sample encode an identical CDR3 as well. This chain joins TRBV18 and TRBJ1-1; D is ambiguous. This CDR3 spans 13 amino acids. Looked up from germline, CDR1 is KGHSH and CDR2 is LQKENI. V was clipped by 3 bases and J by 0 bases, with 5 bases between them. CDR3 protein: CASSPGMNTEAFF. CDR3 nucleotide sequence: TGTGCCAGCTCACCGGGAATGAACACTGAAGCTTTCTTT.

This rearrangement joins TRBV4-3 to TRBJ1-2; D remains unclear. CDR1 is LGHNA, CDR2 YSLEER, per germline. The CDR3 spans 15 residues. Trimming shortened V by 3 bases and J by 4 bases, and 15 bases separated the two germline ends. CDR3 sequence (DNA): TGCGCCAGCAGCCAGAAGGCCGCAAAGATCTATGGCTACACCTTC. This codes for CASSQKAAKIYGYTF.

This clone appeared a single time. The chain joins TRBV11-1 to TRBJ2-7, with 11 nucleotides matching TRBD1. Trimming at V came to 5 bases and at J to 0 bases, leaving 3 bases not matched to a gene. Germline lookup yields CDR1 SGHAT and CDR2 FQDESV (reference sequence). This CDR3 is built from 15 residues. CDR3 sequence reads: CASSGDRGSSYEQYF. CDR3 bases: TGTGCCAGCAGCGGGGACAGGGGGAGCTCCTACGAGCAGTACTTC.

The gene calls are TRBV5-1 and TRBJ1-2; no firm D call. CDR3 length: 14 residues. The germline V and J ends were trimmed by 4 bases and 0 bases, with 10 bases remaining between them. The germline gives CDR1 SGHRS, CDR2 YFSETQ. CDR3 amino acids: CASSLWGSNYGYTF. CDR3 bases: TGCGCCAGCAGCCTCTGGGGATCTAACTATGGCTACACCTTC.

The rearrangement joins TRBV9 to TRBJ2-1; no clear D gene. CDR3 length: 17 amino acids. V shed 0 bases and J shed 5 bases, with 18 bases lying between them. Germline V gene lookup returns CDR1 SGDLS and CDR2 YYNGEE. CDR3 DNA: TGTGCCAGCAGCGTAGCTGAGTTGGTAGCTCGGGACAATGAGCAGTTCTTC. Protein sequence: CASSVAELVARDNEQFF.

J is TRBJ2-2 and V is TRBV3-1 (or the pseudogene TRBV3-2), with unresolved D. The CDR3 length is 13 residues. V was trimmed by 3 bases and J by 5 bases, leaving 7 bases between them. The germline CDR1 and CDR2 sequences are LGHDT and YNNKEL (reference sequence). The CDR3 region is CASSQTSTGELFF. The CDR3 nucleotides read TGTGCCAGCAGCCAGACCTCAACCGGGGAGCTGTTTTTT.

The V call is TRBV25-1, the J call TRBJ2-2; 10 bases align to TRBD1. The germline V gene encodes CDR1 MGHDK and CDR2 SYGVNS. This CDR3 region has 15 residues. Trimming took 4 bases from V and 3 from J; bases not matched to a gene: 2. The CDR3 DNA sequence: TGTGCCAGCAGTGCCGGGACAGGGGACACCGGGGAGCTGTTTTTT. The encoded protein is CASSAGTGDTGELFF. Using reference TRBV25-1 and TRBJ2-2 for the parts outside the CDR3, the full variable domain is EADIYQTPRYLVIGTGKKITLECSQTMGHDKMYWYQQDPGMELHLIHYSYGVNSTEKGDLSSESTVSRIRTEHFPLTLESARPSHTSQYLCASSAGTGDTGELFFGEGSRLTVL.

This clone has a single count. V gene TRBV13 combines with J gene TRBJ2-5; no reliable D call. This CDR3 has 14 residues. V lost 5 bases and J lost 5, with 15 bases in between. The germline CDR1 and CDR2 sequences are PRHDT and FYEKMQ (reference sequence). DNA of the CDR3: TGTGCCAGCAGCCTCCCCGGCGAAGCGGAGACCCAGTACTTC. It codes for CASSLPGEAETQYF. Looking up the rest from reference TRBV13 and TRBJ2-5 gives the full variable domain: AAGVIQSPRHLIKEKRETATLKCYPIPRHDTVYWYQQGPGQDPQFLISFYEKMQSDKGSIPDRFSAQQFSDYHSELNMSSLELGDSALYFCASSLPGEAETQYFGPGTRLLVL.

This chain connects TRBV6-4 to TRBJ1-1, with TRBD1 matching over 7 bases. CDR3 length: 14 residues. CDR1 MRHNA and CDR2 SNTAGT come from the germline V gene. The junction had 3 bases not matched to a gene; V was cut back by 5 bases and J by 0 bases. The CDR3 DNA sequence: TGTGCCAGCAGTCCGGGACAGTTGAACACTGAAGCTTTCTTT. The encoded protein is CASSPGQLNTEAFF.

The gene calls are TRBV6-5 and TRBJ2-7; 9 positions agree with TRBD1. This CDR3 has 14 amino acids. Trimming removed 6 bases from V and 2 bases from J; junction bases left unmatched: 5. The germline V gene encodes CDR1 MNHEY and CDR2 SVGAGI. The CDR3 bases are TGTGCCAGCAGCGCGGACAGGGGTCCCTACGAGCAGTACTTC. Translating it yields CASSADRGPYEQYF.

This chain links TRBV11-3 with TRBJ2-1, with 8 bases aligning to TRBD1. The CDR3 sequence is 17 residues long. The germline V gene encodes CDR1 SGHNT and CDR2 YENEEA. V trimming: 3 bases; J trimming: 4 bases; junction bases outside the gene matches: 11. The DNA of the CDR3 is TGTGCCAGCAGCTTCGGACAGGGCGCTAAGCGGTACAATGAGCAGTTCTTC. Residues: CASSFGQGAKRYNEQFF.

The chain couples TRBV5-1 to TRBJ2-1; 14 bases agree with TRBD2. After removal of 2 bases from V and 2 bases from J, the junction contained 9 bases not matched to a gene. CDR1 and CDR2 (germline): SGHRS, YFSETQ. The length of the CDR3 is 19 residues. CDR3: CASSLGTSGSEPPYNEQFF. The CDR3 DNA follows: TGCGCCAGCAGCTTAGGGACTAGCGGGAGTGAGCCCCCCTACAATGAGCAGTTCTTC.

The CDR3 DNA sequence: TGTGCCAGCAGTCCTCAGGGGAACACTGAAGCTTTCTTT. Its translation is CASSPQGNTEAFF. V is TRBV6-6 and J is TRBJ1-1; TRBD1 might be the D (5 bases). V was shortened by 5 bases and J by 1 base, with 8 bases between the two germline ends. Looked up from germline, CDR1 is MNHNY and CDR2 is SVGAGI (reference sequence). The CDR3 spans 13 residues.

V is TRBV28 and J is TRBJ1-2, with D possibly being TRBD1 (6 bases). The CDR3 is made up of 14 amino acids. CDR1 and CDR2 (germline): MDHEN, SYDVKM. V was clipped by 2 bases and J by 1 base, with 8 bases between them. In DNA form, the CDR3 reads TGTGCCAGCAGTTTAGGGGGCTTTAACTATGGCTACACCTTC. This translates into CASSLGGFNYGYTF.

The CDR3 spells CASSSSPGGRETQYF. The CDR3 nucleotides read TGTGCCAGCTCTTCCTCACCAGGAGGGAGGGAGACCCAGTACTTC. The chain employs TRBV18 and TRBJ2-5; D is perhaps TRBD2 (6 bases). Germline assignment: CDR1 KGHSH and CDR2 LQKENI. The CDR3 totals 15 residues. Trimming cost V 6 bases and J 5 bases, with 19 bases left between them.

The CDR3 region has the DNA TGTGCCAGCAGTTTAGGAGGGGCGGGGAACACTGAAGCTTTCTTT. Translation: CASSLGGAGNTEAFF. The V and J genes are TRBV27 and TRBJ1-1; D might be TRBD1 (5 bases). V lost 2 bases and J 1 base, leaving 11 bases between the germline ends. Germline assignment: CDR1 MNHEY and CDR2 SMNVEV (reference sequence). The CDR3 runs 15 residues.

V is TRBV10-2 and J is TRBJ2-3, with D uncertain. Germline loops: CDR1 WSHSY, CDR2 SAAADI. The V end lost 3 bases, the J end lost 1 base, and 8 bases lay between the germline ends. CDR3 length: 14 residues. CDR3 in DNA: TGCGCCAGCAGTGAAATGGGTGGCACAGATACGCAGTATTTT. Its protein product is CASSEMGGTDTQYF.

V usage is TRBV29-1 and J usage is TRBJ2-7; D gene uncertain. V was shortened by 5 bases and J by 3 bases, with 14 bases between the two germline ends. Germline V gene lookup returns CDR1 SQVTM and CDR2 ANQGSEA. This CDR3 contains 13 residues. This chain's CDR3 is CSVRQATSYEQYF. The CDR3 nucleotides read TGCAGCGTTAGGCAGGCCACGAGCTACGAGCAGTACTTC.

The chain carries TRBV12-3 or TRBV12-4 and TRBJ2-2, with D unclear. This CDR3 contains 13 residues. V gave up 5 bases and J gave up 1 base, with 5 bases separating them. CDR3 sequence: CASSKQNTGELFF. The CDR3 DNA follows: TGTGCCAGCAGTAAACAGAACACCGGGGAGCTGTTTTTT.

The DNA for the CDR3 is TGTGCCAGCGCAGTAGGGGCGATGAGAACTGAAGCTTTCTTT. Translation gives CASAVGAMRTEAFF. This sequence joins TRBV11-2 and TRBJ1-1, with D possibly matching TRBD1 (5 bases). The V end lost 8 bases, the J end lost 5 bases, and 18 bases lay between the germline ends. Looked up from germline, CDR1 is SGHAT and CDR2 is FQNNGV. This CDR3 region has 14 residues.

The chain couples TRBV11-2 to TRBJ2-5; 10 bases line up with TRBD1. The V segment lost 3 bases and the J segment 6 bases; nucleotides outside the gene matches: 16. Germline V gene sequence: CDR1 SGHAT, CDR2 FQNNGV. This CDR3 comprises 18 residues. CDR3 bases: TGTGCCAGCAGCTTGGGGGGGGACAGGGGTCCTCTTACGAAGACCCAGTACTTC. This gives the protein CASSLGGDRGPLTKTQYF.